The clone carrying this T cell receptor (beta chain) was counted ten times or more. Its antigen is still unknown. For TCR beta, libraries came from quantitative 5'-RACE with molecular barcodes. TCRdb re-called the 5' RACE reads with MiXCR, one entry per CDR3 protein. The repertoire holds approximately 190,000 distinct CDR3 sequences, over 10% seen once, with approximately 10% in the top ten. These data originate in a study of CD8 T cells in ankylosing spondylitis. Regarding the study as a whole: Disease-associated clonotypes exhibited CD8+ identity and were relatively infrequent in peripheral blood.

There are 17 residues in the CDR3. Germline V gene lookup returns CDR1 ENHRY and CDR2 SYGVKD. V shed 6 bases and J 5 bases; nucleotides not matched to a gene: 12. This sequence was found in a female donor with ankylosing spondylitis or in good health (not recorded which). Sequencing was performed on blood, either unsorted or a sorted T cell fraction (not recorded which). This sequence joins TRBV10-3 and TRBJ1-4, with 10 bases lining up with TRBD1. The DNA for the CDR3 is TGTGCCATCAGACTTTTTGGAGCGGACAGGGGGAATGAAAAACTGTTTTTT. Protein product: CAIRLFGADRGNEKLFF.